The rows below give T cell receptor beta chains drawn from one sample of a study of T-cell reconstitution after alpha-beta-depleted transplantation in children. Each CDR3 protein gets one entry after TCRdb re-called the PCR reads with MiXCR. The data hold over 70,000 distinct CDR3 sequences, with about 8% observed a single time. The sequencing here drew on PBMCs from the stem cell graft donor, taken from the stem cell graft. The receptors shown here come from a human donor who donated a stem cell graft to a child with congenital amegakaryocytic thrombocytopenia. Each CDR3 is given with its conserved first and last residue. D genes are given only for firm matches. Part of the rows lack a size; the others show once, few, many or a class for expanded clones.

clone size,J gene,CDR3 length,D gene,V gene,CDR3 DNA,CDR3 protein
NA,TRBJ1-2,13,NA,TRBV7-2,TGTGCCAGCAGCCCCGTGTGGATGTCCGGCTACACCTTC,CASSPVWMSGYTF
many,TRBJ2-2,15,NA,TRBV5-1,TGCGCCAGCAGCTCCCTAGCGAGTAACACCGGGGAGCTGTTTTTT,CASSSLASNTGELFF
many,TRBJ1-1,12,NA,TRBV28,TGTGCCAGCAGTCCCCGGATCGCTGAAGCTTTCTTT,CASSPRIAEAFF
NA,TRBJ2-5,15,TRBD2,TRBV28,TGTGCCAGCAGCGGACTAGCGGGATTCCAAGAGACCCAGTACTTC,CASSGLAGFQETQYF
many,TRBJ2-1,16,NA,TRBV28,TGTGCCAGCAGCTGGAGGGCTCGAAGGGGGGGCAATGAGCAGTTCTTC,CASSWRARRGGNEQFF
many,TRBJ2-1,15,TRBD2,TRBV20-1,TGCAGTGCTGGAAGGACTAGCGGGAGTTTGGATGAGCAGTTCTTC,CSAGRTSGSLDEQFF
NA,TRBJ2-2,14,TRBD1,TRBV5-1,TGCGCCAGCAGCATAGACAGGGCGGACGGGGAGCTGTTTTTT,CASSIDRADGELFF
NA,TRBJ2-3,14,NA,TRBV20-1,TGCAGTGCAAACTCGGGACCCAGCACAGATACGCAGTATTTT,CSANSGPSTDTQYF
many,TRBJ2-7,13,TRBD1,TRBV28,TGTGCCAGCACCCACAGGGGGATCTACGAGCAGTACTTC,CASTHRGIYEQYF
many,TRBJ1-5,14,NA,TRBV6-1,TGTGCCAGCAGCGGGTTGGGGCTCGTTCAGCCCCAGCATTTT,CASSGLGLVQPQHF
NA,TRBJ2-7,15,TRBD1,TRBV9,TGTGCCAGCAGCGGCCGGGACAGGGATTCCTACGAGCAGTACTTC,CASSGRDRDSYEQYF
NA,TRBJ2-2,17,TRBD1,TRBV7-9,TGTGCCAGCAGCTTAGCCAGGGGGAGCCCGAACACCGGGGAGCTGTTTTTT,CASSLARGSPNTGELFF
many,TRBJ2-7,15,NA,TRBV5-5,TGTGCCAGCAGCTCTGCCGTGGGAAGGGTTTACGAGCAGTACTTC,CASSSAVGRVYEQYF
many,TRBJ2-5,13,NA,TRBV28,TGTGCCAGCAGAAGGGGGGGACAAGAGACCCAGTACTTC,CASRRGGQETQYF
many,TRBJ2-1,15,TRBD1,TRBV5-8,TGTGCCAGCAGCTTGGGACAGGGCTCCTACAATGAGCAGTTCTTC,CASSLGQGSYNEQFF
many,TRBJ2-5,14,NA,TRBV3-1,TGTGCCAGCAGCCAAGCAGCGGCCGACGAAACCCAGTACTTC,CASSQAAADETQYF
many,TRBJ2-3,17,NA,TRBV3-1,TGTGCCAGCAGCCAAGATAGGGGGACCCGGGGGGCAGATACGCAGTATTTT,CASSQDRGTRGADTQYF
few,TRBJ2-2,15,NA,TRBV18,TGTGCCAGCTCGTCCTCGAGGGGGAATACCGGGGAGCTGTTTTTT,CASSSSRGNTGELFF
NA,TRBJ2-5,15,TRBD2,TRBV9,TGTGCCAGCAGCGTAGCGGGGCTAGCGGAGGAGACCCAGTACTTC,CASSVAGLAEETQYF
many,TRBJ2-1,19,TRBD1,TRBV6-4,TGTGCCAGCAGTCTCGCTCCTTTGGGAGGACAGGGGGCGCACAATGAGCAGTTCTTC,CASSLAPLGGQGAHNEQFF
many,TRBJ1-4,15,NA,TRBV7-9,TGTGCCAGCAGCCTAACATCCGGGATGAATGAAAAACTGTTTTTT,CASSLTSGMNEKLFF
many,TRBJ2-7,16,TRBD1,TRBV25-1,TGTGCCAGCAGTTCTGAGAGGGACAGGGGTAGTTACGAGCAGTACTTC,CASSSERDRGSYEQYF
NA,TRBJ1-4,15,NA,TRBV14,TGTGCCAGCTTTAAGTGTGTAGCAACTAATGAAAAACTGTTTTTT,CASFKCVATNEKLFF
few,TRBJ2-3,13,NA,TRBV12-3/TRBV12-4,TGTGCCAGCAGTCCCAGGAGATCAGATACGCAGTATTTT,CASSPRRSDTQYF
NA,TRBJ2-2,14,NA,TRBV18,TGTGCCAGCTCACCTTTAGGGAACACCGGGGAGCTGTTTTTT,CASSPLGNTGELFF
many,TRBJ1-1,18,NA,TRBV12-3/TRBV12-4,TGTGCCAGCAGTTTAGGGGGCACGGGACGCCCAATGAACACTGAAGCTTTCTTT,CASSLGGTGRPMNTEAFF
many,TRBJ1-1,13,NA,TRBV12-3/TRBV12-4,TGTGCCAGCAAGGGGAACAGGTACACTGAAGCTTTCTTT,CASKGNRYTEAFF